The 30 T cell receptor beta chains below come from one sample, sequenced in a study of cytomegalovirus exposure and HLA in healthy donors. Assay used: immunoSEQ multiplex PCR; TCRdb lists only in-frame clones, some missing. Of about 360,000 clones listed, approximately 90% are singletons. The material sequenced was PBMCs. The receptors shown here come from a young woman in good health and CMV-seronegative.

This clone has more than one count but fewer than ten. The chain has TRBV11-2 and TRBJ2-2; D gene unclear. V lost 5 bases and J 6 bases, leaving 4 bases between the germline ends. CDR1 is SGHAT, CDR2 FQNNGV, per germline. The CDR3 spans 11 residues. This chain's CDR3 is CASSRAGELFF. The DNA for the CDR3 is TGTGCCAGCAGCCGGGCCGGGGAGCTGTTTTTT.

The chain links TRBV10-1 to TRBJ2-7; TRBD2 matches 8 bases. CDR1 is WNHNN and CDR2 is SYGVQD in the germline V gene (reference sequence). This CDR3 is 14 amino acids long. The V gene end was trimmed by 6 bases and the J gene end by 0 bases; junction bases not matched to a gene: 4. In DNA form, the CDR3 reads TGCGCCAGCAGCGGGACTAGGGGCTCCTACGAGCAGTACTTC. Translated, it gives CASSGTRGSYEQYF.

This chain joins TRBV29-1 and TRBJ1-1, with TRBD1 matching over 10 bases. The CDR3 length is 14 residues. Unmatched junction bases numbered 5, after V lost 4 bases and J lost 3 bases. CDR1 and CDR2 (germline): SQVTM, ANQGSEA. The CDR3 loop reads CSVAKGQGDTEAFF. Here the CDR3 DNA reads TGCAGCGTTGCAAAAGGACAGGGGGACACTGAAGCTTTCTTT.

This clone is a singleton in its sample. The rearrangement links TRBV5-1 to TRBJ2-1, with TRBD2 matching 7 bases. The length of the CDR3 is 14 residues. V lost 0 bases to trimming and J lost 7 bases; unmatched junction nucleotides: 4. Germline assignment: CDR1 SGHRS and CDR2 YFSETQ. This CDR3 is CASSLVRERNEQFF. The CDR3 nucleotides are TGCGCCAGCAGCTTGGTGCGGGAGAGGAATGAGCAGTTCTTC.

This clone showed up just once. The CDR3 nucleotides read TGTGCCAGCAGCCCGAGGGGGTCCAGAGACAATGAGCAGTTCTTC. Its translation: CASSPRGSRDNEQFF. The chain carries TRBV7-9 and TRBJ2-1; a possible D gene is TRBD1 (6 bases). Trimming removed 5 bases at V and 5 bases at J, with 16 bases between. This CDR3 region has 15 residues. The germline V gene encodes CDR1 SEHNR and CDR2 FQNEAQ (reference sequence).

The CDR3 loop reads CASSEAGWQGGTEAFF. The CDR3 bases are TGTGCCAGCAGTGAAGCGGGCTGGCAGGGAGGTACTGAAGCTTTCTTT. The genes are TRBV2 and TRBJ1-1; D is perhaps TRBD1 (5 bases). V lost 0 bases, J lost 5 bases, and 16 bases lay in between. Germline values: CDR1 SNHLY, CDR2 FYNNEI. The CDR3 totals 16 residues.

The gene calls are TRBV6-5 and TRBJ1-2, with 7 bases identical to TRBD1. The CDR3 covers 14 residues. The ends lost 10 bases at V and 2 bases at J; junction bases unmatched: 10. CDR1 MNHEY and CDR2 SVGAGI come from the germline V gene. CDR3 DNA sequence: TGTGCCACTCAAGCAGGGGGGAGGAACTATGGCTACACCTTC. Protein sequence: CATQAGGRNYGYTF.

This chain joins TRBV28 and TRBJ2-3; possibly TRBD2 for D (6 bases). V was shortened by 7 bases and J by 6 bases, with 20 bases between the two germline ends. Germline assignment: CDR1 MDHEN and CDR2 SYDVKM. This CDR3 region has 15 residues. The CDR3 DNA reads TGTGCCAGCAACAACGGAGGGCTGGACTCCGATACGCAGTATTTT. It yields the protein CASNNGGLDSDTQYF.

In regard to this clone: Compared with germline, one end of the junction differs, possibly owing to a read error. The CDR3 bases are TGTGCCAGCAGCCTAAGGACTAGCGGGGGTGGGTATCTCTTC. It codes for CASSLRTSGGGYLF. The chain is built from TRBV7-7 and TRBJ2-1; 13 nucleotides line up with TRBD2. There are 14 residues in the CDR3. The germline gives CDR1 SSHAT, CDR2 FNYEAQ (reference sequence).

The CDR3 protein is CASSWRASRAVSYEQYF. The CDR3 nucleotides read TGTGCCAGCAGTTGGAGGGCATCCCGCGCGGTCTCCTACGAGCAGTACTTC. The chain has TRBV28 and TRBJ2-7, with D perhaps matching TRBD2 (6 bases). Germline CDR1 and CDR2: MDHEN and SYDVKM. This CDR3 is built from 17 residues. V lost 4 bases to trimming and J lost 0 bases, with 19 bases between them.

This clone was detected once. The chain is built from TRBV30 and TRBJ1-1, with D unclear. The CDR3 length is 11 residues. Per germline, CDR1 GTSNPN and CDR2 SVGIG (reference sequence). V was clipped by 5 bases and J by 2 bases, with 6 bases between them. The CDR3 reads CAWRFNTEAFF. The CDR3 region has the DNA TGTGCCTGGCGGTTTAACACTGAAGCTTTCTTT.

The J gene is TRBJ1-1, the V gene TRBV29-1, with 7 bases aligning to TRBD1. The length of the CDR3 is 13 residues. Germline V gives CDR1 SQVTM, CDR2 ANQGSEA. Trimming cost V 5 bases and J 4 bases; bases outside gene matches: 7. DNA for the CDR3: TGCAGCGTTCCGGGACAGACGGGCACTGAAGCTTTCTTT. It encodes CSVPGQTGTEAFF.

The chain joins TRBV28 to TRBJ1-4, with 7 bases fitting TRBD1. The length of the CDR3 is 16 residues. With 8 bases clipped from V and 5 bases from J, the junction kept 14 bases outside the gene matches. Germline CDR1 and CDR2: MDHEN and SYDVKM. The CDR3 is CASGRAGGLRNEKLFF. The CDR3 DNA follows: TGTGCCAGCGGAAGGGCAGGGGGACTCCGAAATGAAAAACTGTTTTTT.

This rearrangement joins TRBV7-8 to TRBJ1-1; D possibly corresponds to TRBD1 (6 bases). CDR1 and CDR2 (germline): SGHVS, FQNEAQ. CDR3 length equals 16 residues. Trimming removed 5 bases at V and 3 bases at J, with 19 bases between. The CDR3 coding sequence is TGTGCCAGCAGCCGCCGCATACAGGGTGGGGACACTGAAGCTTTCTTT. It translates to CASSRRIQGGDTEAFF. Filled out from reference TRBV7-8 and TRBJ1-1, the complete variable domain reads GAGVSQSPRYKVAKRGQDVALRCDPISGHVSLFWYQQALGQGPEFLTYFQNEAQLDKSGLPSDRFFAERPEGSVSTLKIQRTQQEDSAVYLCASSRRIQGGDTEAFFGQGTRLTVV.

This clone was detected a few times. This chain links TRBV5-4 with TRBJ2-1; 10 bases match TRBD1. V was clipped by 4 bases and J by 4 bases; unmatched bases: 8. Germline loops: CDR1 SGHNT, CDR2 YYREEE (reference sequence). The CDR3 is made up of 16 amino acids. CDR3: CASSGQTGGPYNEQFF. As DNA, the CDR3 is TGTGCCAGCAGCGGTCAGACAGGGGGCCCGTACAATGAGCAGTTCTTC.

This clone was found a few times. V gene TRBV19 combines with J gene TRBJ1-5; the match to TRBD1 covers 8 bases. V gave up 6 bases and J gave up 0 bases; unmatched junction bases: 4. This CDR3 region has 15 residues. In germline, CDR1 is LNHDA, CDR2 SQIVND (reference sequence). CDR3: CASRADRASNQPQHF. CDR3 in DNA: TGTGCCAGTAGGGCGGACAGGGCTAGCAATCAGCCCCAGCATTTT.

This chain joins TRBV6-1 and TRBJ2-1; D remains ambiguous. CDR1 MNHNS and CDR2 SASEGT come from the germline V gene. V shed 7 bases and J shed 4 bases, with 17 bases lying between them. CDR3 length equals 15 residues. The DNA of the CDR3 is TGTGCCAGCACCACCTCGAATAGCAAATACAATGAGCAGTTCTTC. Amino acids: CASTTSNSKYNEQFF.

The V and J genes are TRBV10-3 and TRBJ2-5; 7 nucleotides match TRBD1. This CDR3 spans 15 amino acids. Germline lookup yields CDR1 ENHRY and CDR2 SYGVKD. Germline trimming cut 4 bases from V and 1 base from J; bases unmatched to any gene: 6. CDR3 protein: CAISVRGQAQETQYF. CDR3 sequence (DNA): TGTGCCATCAGTGTCCGTGGACAGGCCCAAGAGACCCAGTACTTC.

The chain joins TRBV6-1 to TRBJ2-7, with 13 bases fitting TRBD2. Looked up from germline, CDR1 is MNHNS and CDR2 is SASEGT. The CDR3 has 15 residues. Trimming at V came to 10 bases and at J to 5 bases, leaving 11 bases not matched to a gene. The CDR3 coding sequence is TGTGCCATTAATAGGGGACTAGCGGGATCCAACGAGCAGTACTTC. Its protein is CAINRGLAGSNEQYF.

Of note for this clone: At one end the junction does not follow the germline gene, possibly because of a read error. Distinct nucleotide sequences in the sample also encode this CDR3. V is TRBV30 and J is TRBJ2-3, with 10 bases fitting TRBD1. CDR1 is GTSNPN and CDR2 is SVGIG in the germline V gene (reference sequence). The CDR3 has 15 amino acids. This chain's CDR3 is CAWSDGTGATDTQYF. CDR3 nucleotides: TGTGCCTGGAGTGATGGGACAGGGGCGACAGATACACAGTATTTT.

The sample holds a few counts of this clone. The chain recombines TRBV7-9 with TRBJ1-1, with a tentative D call TRBD1 (5 bases). The V and J ends lost 3 bases and 11 bases respectively, with 10 bases between them. The CDR3 sequence is 11 residues long. CDR1 is SEHNR and CDR2 is FQNEAQ in the germline V gene (reference sequence). The CDR3 nucleotides read TGTGCCAGCAGCTTCGCGACAGCGGCTTTCTTT. It encodes CASSFATAAFF.

Turning to this clone: In the same sample, other DNA sequences code for this CDR3. V gene TRBV27 combines with J gene TRBJ1-5; no clear D. The length of the CDR3 is 13 residues. Germline V CDR1 and CDR2: MNHEY, SMNVEV (reference sequence). Trimming cost V 3 bases and J 0 bases, with 3 bases left between them. The CDR3 DNA is TGTGCCAGCAGTTTTAGTAGCAATCAGCCCCAGCATTTT. Translating gives CASSFSSNQPQHF.

This rearrangement joins TRBV27 to TRBJ2-3; TRBD2 might be the D (6 bases). Trimming took off 8 bases at V and 1 base at J, with 10 bases between the two ends. Per the germline V gene, CDR1 is MNHEY and CDR2 is SMNVEV (reference sequence). The CDR3 length is 13 residues. The CDR3 DNA reads as TGTGCCAGCGGGAAGCGGGGCACAGATACGCAGTATTTT. It specifies CASGKRGTDTQYF.

This chain uses TRBV6-5 with TRBJ1-1; D might be TRBD1 (6 bases). The germline V gene has CDR1 MNHEY and CDR2 SVGAGI. V was cut by 2 bases and J by 4 bases, with 8 bases left in between. The CDR3 loop spans 13 amino acids. The chain's CDR3 is CASSYAGATEAFF. In DNA, the CDR3 is TGTGCCAGCAGTTACGCGGGGGCCACTGAAGCTTTCTTT.

This sequence joins TRBV6-5 and TRBJ1-2; D is perhaps TRBD1 (5 bases). Trimming left V 2 bases short and J 4 bases short, with 11 bases between. CDR3 length: 14 amino acids. Germline CDR1 reads MNHEY; CDR2 reads SVGAGI. The CDR3 DNA sequence: TGTGCCAGCAGTTACGGGCAGGGCAGCTATGGCTACACCTTC. It specifies CASSYGQGSYGYTF.

V is TRBV11-2 and J is TRBJ1-1; the match to TRBD1 covers 7 bases. The germline V gene has CDR1 SGHAT and CDR2 FQNNGV. The V gene end was trimmed by 5 bases and the J gene end by 4 bases; junction bases not matched to a gene: 10. This CDR3 has 15 amino acids. The CDR3 region has the DNA TGTGCCAGCAGCAGGGACAGCGCTAGAGTCACTGAAGCTTTCTTT. Translating it yields CASSRDSARVTEAFF.

The J gene is TRBJ2-7, the V gene TRBV4-1; D is perhaps TRBD1 (5 bases). The CDR3 contains 15 residues. Germline V gives CDR1 MGHRA, CDR2 YSYEKL. Trimming took 0 bases from V and 3 from J, leaving 12 bases between them. The CDR3 is CASSQEGAAYYEQYF. In DNA form, the CDR3 reads TGCGCCAGCAGCCAAGAAGGGGCAGCCTACTACGAGCAGTACTTC.

V usage is TRBV27 and J usage is TRBJ2-3; 7 positions match TRBD2. The length of the CDR3 is 17 residues. Germline assignment: CDR1 MNHEY and CDR2 SMNVEV (reference sequence). V lost 8 bases, J lost 3 bases, and 17 bases stayed unmatched. CDR3 DNA: TGTGCCAGCGGATCACGATGGGGCGGGAGAGTTACAGATACGCAGTATTTT. This codes for CASGSRWGGRVTDTQYF.

The chain links TRBV28 to TRBJ1-6; TRBD1 matches 11 bases. The CDR3 is made up of 16 amino acids. With 6 bases clipped from V and 7 bases from J, the junction kept 8 bases outside the gene matches. Germline V gene sequence: CDR1 MDHEN, CDR2 SYDVKM. DNA for the CDR3: TGTGCCAGCAGACGCCGGGACAGGGGGAACAATTCACCCCTCCACTTT. Protein: CASRRRDRGNNSPLHF.

This clone was picked up a small number of times. The V gene is TRBV4-1, the J gene TRBJ2-2; D call uncertain. Germline V gene sequence: CDR1 MGHRA, CDR2 YSYEKL. The CDR3 is 14 amino acids. Trimming shortened V by 2 bases and J by 1 base, and 5 bases separated the two germline ends. CDR3 in amino acids: CASSQLGNTGELFF. The CDR3 region has the DNA TGCGCCAGCAGCCAACTAGGGAACACCGGGGAGCTGTTTTTT.